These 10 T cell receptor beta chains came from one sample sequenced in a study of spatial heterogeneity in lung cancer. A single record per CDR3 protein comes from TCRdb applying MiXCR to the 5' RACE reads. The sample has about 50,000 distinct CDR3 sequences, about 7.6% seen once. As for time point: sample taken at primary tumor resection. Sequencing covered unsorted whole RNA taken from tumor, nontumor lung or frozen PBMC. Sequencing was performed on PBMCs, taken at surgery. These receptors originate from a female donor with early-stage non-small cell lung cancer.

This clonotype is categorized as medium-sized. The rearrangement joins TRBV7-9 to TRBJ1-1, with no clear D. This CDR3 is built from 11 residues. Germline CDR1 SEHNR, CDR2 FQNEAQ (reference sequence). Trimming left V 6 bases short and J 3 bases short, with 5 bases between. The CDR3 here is CASSFDTEAFF. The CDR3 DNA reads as TGTGCCAGCAGTTTTGACACTGAAGCTTTCTTT. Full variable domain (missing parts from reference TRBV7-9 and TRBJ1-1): DTGVSQNPRHKITKRGQNVTFRCDPISEHNRLYWYRQTLGQGPEFLTYFQNEAQLEKSRLLSDRFSAERPKGSFSTLEIQRTEQGDSAMYLCASSFDTEAFFGQGTRLTVV.

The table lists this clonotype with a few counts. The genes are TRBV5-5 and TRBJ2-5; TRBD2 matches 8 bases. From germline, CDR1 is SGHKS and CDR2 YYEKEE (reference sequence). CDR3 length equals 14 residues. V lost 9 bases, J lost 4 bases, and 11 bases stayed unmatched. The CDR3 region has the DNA TGTGCCACCGCGGGGGGCGTTACTCGAGAGACCCAGTACTTC. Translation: CATAGGVTRETQYF.

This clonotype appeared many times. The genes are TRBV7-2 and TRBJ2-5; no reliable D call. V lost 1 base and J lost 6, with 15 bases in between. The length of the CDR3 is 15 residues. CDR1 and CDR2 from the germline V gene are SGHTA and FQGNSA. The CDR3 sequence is CASSLGFHTSQTQYF. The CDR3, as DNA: TGTGCCAGCAGCTTAGGCTTTCACACAAGCCAGACCCAGTACTTC.

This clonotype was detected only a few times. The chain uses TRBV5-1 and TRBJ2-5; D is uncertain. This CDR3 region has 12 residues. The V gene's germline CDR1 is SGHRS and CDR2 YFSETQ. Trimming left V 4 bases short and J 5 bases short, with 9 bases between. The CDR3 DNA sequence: TGCGCCAGCAGCCCTTCTCGGGAGACCCAGTACTTC. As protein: CASSPSRETQYF.

CDR3 protein: CAWSAPWRGANTGELFF. Here the CDR3 DNA reads TGTGCCTGGAGTGCCCCTTGGCGCGGGGCGAACACCGGGGAGCTGTTTTTT. The chain has TRBV30 and TRBJ2-2; weak D call: TRBD2 (6 bases). The CDR3 spans 17 residues. Germline CDR1 is GTSNPN and CDR2 is SVGIG (reference sequence). V was cut by 1 base and J by 0 bases, with 15 bases left in between.

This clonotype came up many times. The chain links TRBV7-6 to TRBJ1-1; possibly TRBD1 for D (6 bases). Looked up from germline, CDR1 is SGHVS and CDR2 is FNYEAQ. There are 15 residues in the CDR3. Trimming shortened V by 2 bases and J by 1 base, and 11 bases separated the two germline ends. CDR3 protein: CASSLTGGGNTEAFF. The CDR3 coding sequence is TGTGCCAGCAGCTTAACCGGAGGGGGGAACACTGAAGCTTTCTTT.

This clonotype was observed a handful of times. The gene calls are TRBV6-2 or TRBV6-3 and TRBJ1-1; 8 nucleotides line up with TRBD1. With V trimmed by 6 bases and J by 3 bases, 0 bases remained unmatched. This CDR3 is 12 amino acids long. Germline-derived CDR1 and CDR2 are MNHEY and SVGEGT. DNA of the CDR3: TGTGCCAGCAGGACAGGGGACACTGAAGCTTTCTTT. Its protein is CASRTGDTEAFF.

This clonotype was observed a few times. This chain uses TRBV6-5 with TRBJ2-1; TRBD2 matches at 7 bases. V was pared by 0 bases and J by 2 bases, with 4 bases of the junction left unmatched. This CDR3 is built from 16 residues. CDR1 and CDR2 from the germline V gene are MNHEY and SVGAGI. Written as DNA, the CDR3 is TGTGCCAGCAGTTACTCTTTCGCGGGGGCCTACAATGAGCAGTTCTTC. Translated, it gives CASSYSFAGAYNEQFF.

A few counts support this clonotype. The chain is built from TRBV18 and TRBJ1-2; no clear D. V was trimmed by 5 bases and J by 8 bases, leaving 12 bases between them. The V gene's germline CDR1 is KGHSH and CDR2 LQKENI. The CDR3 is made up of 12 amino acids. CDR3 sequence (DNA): TGTGCCAGCTCAGTCTATCCTAGAGGCTACACCTTC. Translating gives CASSVYPRGYTF. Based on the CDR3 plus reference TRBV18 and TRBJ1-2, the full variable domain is NAGVMQNPRHLVRRRGQEARLRCSPMKGHSHVYWYRQLPEEGLKFMVYLQKENIIDESGMPKERFSAEFPKEGPSILRIQQVVRGDSAAYFCASSVYPRGYTFGSGTRLTVV.

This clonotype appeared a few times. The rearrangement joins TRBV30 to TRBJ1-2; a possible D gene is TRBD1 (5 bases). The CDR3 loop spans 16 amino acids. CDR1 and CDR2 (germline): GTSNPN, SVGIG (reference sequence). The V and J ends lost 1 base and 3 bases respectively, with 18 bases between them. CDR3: CAWSGIRGVAYYGYTF. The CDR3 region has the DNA TGTGCCTGGAGTGGAATCCGGGGGGTAGCCTACTATGGCTACACCTTC.